This TCR beta chain was identified in a study of tumor-infiltrating lymphocytes in primary liver carcinoma. Study background: Tumor stage was T1-T3 N0M0, and tumor size was roughly 4 to 10 cm across.

Study-level findings and limits: When set against blood, tumors had a significantly higher top-250-clone fraction (p = 0.039).

The germline V and J ends were trimmed by 6 bases and 9 bases, with 20 bases remaining between them. The germline V gene encodes CDR1 SNHLY and CDR2 FYNNEI. The CDR3 runs 15 residues. Extraction of RNA together with DNA used roughly 19-32 mg of unsorted bulk tissue. Sampling of each tumor involved five separate regions. Every tumor sample had over 85% viable tumor cells. With a constant-region primer, TCR beta cDNA was made from 450 to 500 ng of total RNA. Researchers made the TCR beta libraries by running three nested multiplex PCR rounds with slightly modified ARM-PCR. TRBV1-TRBV30 forward primers paired with a C-beta reverse primer were used in the first two PCR rounds, which ran approximately 10 cycles each. MiXCR, run by TCRdb on the multiplex PCR reads, gives a single entry per CDR3 protein. The table has about 190,000 distinct CDR3 sequences, 70% to 90% seen once. Concerning this clonotype: Its antigen is undetermined.

This TCR came from a man aged 35-49 years with primary liver carcinoma and hepatitis B virus infection. Sequencing used tumor tissue from primary liver carcinoma. V usage is TRBV2 and J usage is TRBJ2-2, with D possibly being TRBD2 (5 bases). CDR3 in amino acids: CASSGGLANARELFF. In nucleotides, the CDR3 is TGTGCCAGCAGCGGTGGGCTAGCAAACGCCAGGGAGCTGTTTTTT.